The rows below give T cell receptor beta chains drawn from one sample of a study of Graves' ophthalmopathy and Graves' hyperthyroidism. TCRdb re-analysed the multiplex PCR reads in MiXCR, keeping a single row per CDR3 protein. The data show 560,000 or so distinct CDR3 sequences, 35% to 40% seen once. The sequenced sample was peripheral blood or thyroid tissue (not recorded which). All receptors derive from an adult man with Graves' hyperthyroidism. Each CDR3 is given with its conserved first and last residue. A D gene is named only where the DNA matches it firmly. Some rows have no size entry. The others give once, few or many, or a class for an expanded clone.

clone size | J gene | D gene | V gene | CDR3 protein | CDR3 DNA
once | TRBJ2-5 | - | TRBV7-2 | CASSFRALTGKETQYF | TGTGCCAGCAGCTTTCGGGCGTTAACCGGCAAAGAGACCCAGTACTTC
- | TRBJ1-2 | - | TRBV20-1 | CSAEEGGSWGYTF | TGCAGTGCCGAGGAAGGGGGATCTTGGGGCTACACCTTC
many | TRBJ1-1 | TRBD1 | TRBV19 | CASSSGRGAEAFF | TGTGCCAGTAGCAGCGGCAGGGGGGCTGAAGCTTTCTTT
many | TRBJ2-7 | TRBD1 | TRBV2 | CASTPAGTGFVKYF | TGTGCCAGCACCCCAGCCGGGACAGGGTTCGTGAAGTACTTC
few | TRBJ1-1 | TRBD1 | TRBV3-1 | CASSQPAGGEAFF | TGTGCCAGCAGCCAACCTGCAGGGGGTGAAGCTTTCTTT
- | TRBJ1-3 | - | TRBV5-1 | CASRAGRTTSGNTIYF | TGCGCCAGCAGGGCTGGAAGGACTACCTCTGGAAACACCATATATTTT
few | TRBJ1-2 | TRBD1 | TRBV6-5 | CASSWGQGQGFGYTF | TGTGCCAGCAGTTGGGGACAGGGCCAGGGGTTTGGCTACACCTTC
once | TRBJ2-7 | TRBD2 | TRBV7-2 | CASGARTSGGRYEQYF | TGTGCCAGCGGCGCCAGAACTAGCGGGGGTCGATACGAGCAGTACTTC
- | TRBJ2-2 | - | TRBV9 | CASTPGEDSYTGELFF | TGTGCCAGCACCCCCGGTGAGGATTCGTACACCGGGGAGCTGTTTTTT
many | TRBJ1-1 | - | TRBV7-9 | CASSRWTAWDTEAFF | TGTGCCAGCAGCCGTTGGACAGCATGGGACACTGAAGCTTTCTTT
many | TRBJ1-5 | - | TRBV2 | CASSEYGIGNQPQHF | TGTGCCAGCAGTGAATACGGGATCGGCAATCAGCCCCAGCATTTT
many | TRBJ1-1 | - | TRBV7-9 | CASSPPRRNTEAFF | TGTGCCAGCAGCCCACCCAGGAGGAACACTGAAGCTTTCTTT
many | TRBJ1-1 | - | TRBV10-3 | CAISERGEAFF | TGTGCCATCAGTGAGAGAGGTGAAGCTTTCTTT
- | TRBJ1-2 | - | TRBV30 | CAWRNWGLDGYTF | TGTGCCTGGAGAAACTGGGGGCTGGATGGCTACACCTTC
- | TRBJ2-7 | - | TRBV29-1 | CSLDGTAHYEQYF | TGCAGCTTGGACGGGACGGCGCACTACGAGCAGTACTTC
- | TRBJ2-1 | TRBD1 | TRBV14 | CASSRSRDRNEQFF | TGTGCCAGCAGCCGTAGCCGGGACAGAAATGAGCAGTTCTTC
once | TRBJ1-5 | - | TRBV6-5 | CASSLSGNQPRHF | TGTGCCAGCAGTTTAAGTGGAAATCAGCCCCGGCATTTC
many | TRBJ1-4 | - | TRBV2 | CASSEALRGLANEKLFF | TGTGCCAGCAGTGAAGCGCTTCGGGGGTTAGCTAATGAAAAACTGTTTTTT
many | TRBJ1-6 | TRBD1 | TRBV2 | CASRRDSKEPLHF | TGTGCCAGCAGGAGGGACAGCAAAGAGCCCCTCCACTTT
- | TRBJ1-5 | - | TRBV24-1 | CATSDLGAGQETQHF | TGTGCCACCAGTGATTTAGGCGCAGGCCAAGAGACCCAGCATTTT
- | TRBJ2-1 | TRBD2 | TRBV7-9 | CASSFGTNSYNEQFF | TGTGCCAGCAGCTTCGGGACTAACTCCTACAATGAGCAGTTCTTC
many | TRBJ2-7 | TRBD1 | TRBV19 | CATGTGDNYEQYF | TGTGCCACTGGGACAGGGGACAACTACGAGCAGTACTTC
many | TRBJ2-7 | - | TRBV10-3 | CAISEGSSYEQYF | TGTGCCATCAGTGAGGGGAGCTCCTACGAGCAGTACTTC
many | TRBJ2-7 | - | TRBV20-1 | CSARSTYDQTYEQYF | TGCAGTGCTAGATCCACATATGACCAAACCTACGAGCAGTACTTC
- | TRBJ2-5 | - | TRBV6-5 | CASSSDSSQPQYF | TGTGCCAGCAGTTCGGACAGCAGTCAGCCCCAGTACTTC
many | TRBJ2-5 | TRBD2 | TRBV25-1 | CASSVSTSWTQYF | TGTGCCAGCAGTGTATCGACTAGCTGGACCCAGTACTTC
- | TRBJ2-7 | - | TRBV2 | CASTSGAHEQYF | TGTGCCAGCACTTCCGGGGCCCACGAGCAGTACTTC
- | TRBJ1-2 | TRBD1 | TRBV30 | CAWSGTGFNYGYTF | TGTGCCTGGAGTGGGACAGGGTTTAACTATGGCTACACCTTC
once | TRBJ1-4 | - | TRBV20-1 | CSASLVGGEKLFF | TGCAGTGCTAGTCTAGTCGGAGGTGAAAAACTGTTTTTT
few | TRBJ2-1 | TRBD1 | TRBV7-2 | CASSARTGFGEQFF | TGTGCCAGCAGCGCGAGGACAGGGTTCGGAGAGCAGTTCTTC
many | TRBJ1-6 | TRBD1 | TRBV10-3 | CAITRTGDNNSPLHF | TGTGCCATCACTCGGACAGGTGATAATAATTCACCCCTCCACTTT
few | TRBJ2-2 | - | TRBV6-5 | CASSYSRGNTGELFF | TGTGCCAGCAGTTACTCAAGGGGGAACACCGGGGAGCTGTTTTTT
few | TRBJ2-6 | - | TRBV6-1 | CASSESGYNSGANVLTF | TGTGCCAGCAGTGAATCCGGCTATAACTCTGGGGCCAACGTCCTGACTTTC
once | TRBJ2-1 | TRBD2 | TRBV24-1 | CATSDVGSTSGAYNEQFF | TGTGCCACCAGTGATGTTGGATCGACTAGCGGGGCCTACAATGAGCAGTTCTTC
many | TRBJ1-5 | - | TRBV7-2 | CASSEIQGQPQHF | TGTGCCAGCAGCGAAATACAGGGTCAGCCCCAGCATTTT
- | TRBJ1-5 | TRBD1 | TRBV10-3 | CAISVRTGVQPQHF | TGTGCCATCAGCGTTCGTACAGGGGTTCAGCCCCAGCATTTT
- | TRBJ2-7 | - | TRBV7-9 | CASSLVVGGHEQYF | TGTGCCAGCAGCTTAGTAGTCGGGGGCCACGAGCAGTACTTC
- | TRBJ1-4 | - | TRBV6-5 | CASNNRRNEKLFF | TGTGCCAGCAATAACAGACGGAATGAAAAACTGTTTTTT